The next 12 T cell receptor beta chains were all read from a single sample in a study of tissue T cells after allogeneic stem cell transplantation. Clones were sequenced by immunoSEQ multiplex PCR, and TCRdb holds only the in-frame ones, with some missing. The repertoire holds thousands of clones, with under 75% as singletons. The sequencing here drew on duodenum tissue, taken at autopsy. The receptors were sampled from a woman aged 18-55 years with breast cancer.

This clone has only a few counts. DNA of the CDR3: TGTGCCAGCAGCCAAGAAGGGCACAGGGAGGAGACCCAGTACTTC. As protein: CASSQEGHREETQYF. The rearrangement uses TRBV3-1 (or the pseudogene TRBV3-2) and TRBJ2-5; TRBD1 is a possible D gene (6 bases). Trimming left V 0 bases short and J 5 bases short, with 13 bases between. Germline values: CDR1 LGHDT, CDR2 YNNKEL (reference sequence). CDR3 size: 15 residues.

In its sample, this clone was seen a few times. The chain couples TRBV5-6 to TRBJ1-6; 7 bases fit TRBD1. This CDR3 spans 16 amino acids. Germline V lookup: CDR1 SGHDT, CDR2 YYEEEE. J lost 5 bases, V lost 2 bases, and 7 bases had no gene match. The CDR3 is CASSFRETGNNSPLHF. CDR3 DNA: TGTGCCAGCAGCTTTCGGGAGACAGGGAATAATTCACCCCTCCACTTT.

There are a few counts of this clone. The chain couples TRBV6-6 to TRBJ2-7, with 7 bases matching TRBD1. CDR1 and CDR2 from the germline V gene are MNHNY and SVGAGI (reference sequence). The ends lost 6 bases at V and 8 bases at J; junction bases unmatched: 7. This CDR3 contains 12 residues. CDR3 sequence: CASRGGQVKQYF. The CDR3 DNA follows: TGTGCCAGCAGGGGCGGACAGGTCAAGCAGTACTTC.

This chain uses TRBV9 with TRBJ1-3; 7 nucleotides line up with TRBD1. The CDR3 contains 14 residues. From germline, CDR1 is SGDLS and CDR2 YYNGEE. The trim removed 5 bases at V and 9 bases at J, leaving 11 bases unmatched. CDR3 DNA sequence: TGTGCCAGCAGAGGGGACAGCCTTGCAGGCACCATATATTTT. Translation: CASRGDSLAGTIYF.

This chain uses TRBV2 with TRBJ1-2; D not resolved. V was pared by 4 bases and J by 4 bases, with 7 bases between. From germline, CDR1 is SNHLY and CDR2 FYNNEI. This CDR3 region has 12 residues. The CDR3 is CASSASGYGYTF. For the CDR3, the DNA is TGTGCCAGCAGTGCCTCGGGCTATGGCTACACCTTC.

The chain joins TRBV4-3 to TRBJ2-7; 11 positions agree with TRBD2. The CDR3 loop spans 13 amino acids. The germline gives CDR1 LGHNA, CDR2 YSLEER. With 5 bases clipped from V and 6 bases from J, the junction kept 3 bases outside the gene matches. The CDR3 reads CASSSLAGGEQYF. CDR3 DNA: TGCGCCAGCAGCTCGCTAGCGGGAGGCGAGCAGTACTTC.

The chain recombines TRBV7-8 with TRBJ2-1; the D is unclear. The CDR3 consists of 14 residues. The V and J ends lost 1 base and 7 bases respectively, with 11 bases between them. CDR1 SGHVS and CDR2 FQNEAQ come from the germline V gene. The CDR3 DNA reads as TGTGCCAGCAGCTTAGGGGGTAGAAGTAATGAGCAGTTCTTC. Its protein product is CASSLGGRSNEQFF.

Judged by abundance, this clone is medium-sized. The CDR3 region is CASSQVASSTYEQYF. Here the CDR3 DNA reads TGCGCCAGCAGCCAAGTCGCGTCTTCTACCTACGAGCAGTACTTC. The V call is TRBV4-3, the J call TRBJ2-7, with unresolved D. V was cut by 1 base and J by 2 bases, with 12 bases left in between. The V gene's germline CDR1 is LGHNA and CDR2 YSLEER. There are 15 residues in the CDR3.

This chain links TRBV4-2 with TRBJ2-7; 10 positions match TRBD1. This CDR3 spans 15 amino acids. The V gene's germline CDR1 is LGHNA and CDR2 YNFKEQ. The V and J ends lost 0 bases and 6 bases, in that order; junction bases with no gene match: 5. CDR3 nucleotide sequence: TGTGCCAGCAGCCAAGAGGGGACAGGGGCGCGCGAGCAGTACTTC. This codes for CASSQEGTGAREQYF.

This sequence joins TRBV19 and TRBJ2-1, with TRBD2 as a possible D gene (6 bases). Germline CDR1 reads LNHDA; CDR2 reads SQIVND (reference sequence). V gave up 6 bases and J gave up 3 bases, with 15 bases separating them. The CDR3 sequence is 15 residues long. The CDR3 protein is CASSPSETNYNEQFF. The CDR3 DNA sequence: TGTGCCAGTAGCCCTAGCGAGACAAACTACAATGAGCAGTTCTTC.

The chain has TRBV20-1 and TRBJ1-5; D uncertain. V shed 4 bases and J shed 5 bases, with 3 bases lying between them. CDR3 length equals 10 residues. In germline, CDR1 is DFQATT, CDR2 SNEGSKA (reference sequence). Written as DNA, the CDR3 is TGCAGTGCTAATGATCAGCCCCAGCATTTT. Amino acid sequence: CSANDQPQHF.

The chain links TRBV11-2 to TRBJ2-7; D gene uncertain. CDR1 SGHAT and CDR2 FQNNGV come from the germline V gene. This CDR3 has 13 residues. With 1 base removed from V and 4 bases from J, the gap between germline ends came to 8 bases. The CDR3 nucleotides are TGTGCCAGCAGCTTAGGGGTGCCTTACGAGCAGTACTTC. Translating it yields CASSLGVPYEQYF.